A few counts support the clone carrying this TCR beta chain. This specimen belongs to a study of beta chain features in type 1 diabetes. Expressed TCRB transcripts were sequenced, since all the RNA that had been isolated was reverse transcribed. Sequenced by immunoSEQ multiplex PCR; TCRdb stores in-frame clones only, minus some. The top ten clones hold 0.065% of a sample with 450,000 to 550,000 clones, approximately 30% of them seen once. CDR3 length equals 14 residues. Germline V gene lookup returns CDR1 MDHEN and CDR2 SYDVKM. Unmatched junction bases numbered 7, after V lost 6 bases and J lost 3 bases.

The sequence came from a man aged 18 to 30 in good health. Material: naive CD4+ T cells from blood. V and J are TRBV28 and TRBJ2-5, with 7 bases that match TRBD2. CDR3 loop: CASRAGLAEETQYF. The CDR3 nucleotides are TGTGCCAGCAGAGCCGGGCTAGCGGAAGAGACCCAGTACTTC.